These T cell receptor beta chains were read from a single sample in a study of memory CD4+ T cells and cytomegalovirus serostatus. Assay: immunoSEQ multiplex PCR; the TCRdb copy retains only in-frame clones and omits some. The profile shows some 87,000 clones, about 80% of them singletons. Sequenced sample: memory CD4+ T cells from blood. These receptors originate from an adult in good health and CMV-seropositive. The conserved cysteine and the conserved F or W are not part of the CDR3 here. Clone size is shown for a subset of rows, as once, few, many or a class of expanded clone.

>TRBV6-1|TRBJ2-7|.
ASRGTSGTYEQY
>TRBV15|TRBJ2-1|.
ATSRDRTSYNEQF
>TRBV11-3|TRBJ1-1|.
ASSLDGIRAF
>TRBV30|TRBJ2-1|.
AWRGLAGAGNEQF
>TRBV18|TRBJ2-7|.
ASSPQSGATYEQY
>TRBV28|TRBJ2-5|.
ASSSSGEETQY
>TRBV5-1|TRBJ1-1|.
ASSLRLGNTEAF
>TRBV5-6|TRBJ1-1|.
ASSHPSYRETF
>TRBV28|TRBJ2-6|.
ASSSAGLSGANVLT
>TRBV29-1|TRBJ2-5|.
SGSPIAGGETQY
>TRBV18|TRBJ2-5|.
ASSPTGSQETQY
>TRBV29-1|TRBJ1-1|many
SAEGSGGEAF
>TRBV7-2|TRBJ1-2|.
ASSSGGVREGYGYT
>TRBV4-2|TRBJ2-5|.
ASSPWTGVQETQY
>TRBV29-1|TRBJ2-3|.
SVVGGVSDTQY
>TRBV2|TRBJ1-2|once
ASSVDRGDGYT
>TRBV9|TRBJ2-3|.
ASSVGTGGSTDTQY
>TRBV5-1|TRBJ2-5|.
ASMYGTSEETQY
>TRBV6-6|TRBJ2-7|.
ASSLGLAENYEQY
>TRBV5-1|TRBJ2-2|.
ASRTVNTGELF
>TRBV6-1|TRBJ1-2|.
ASRPGTDYGYT
>TRBV7-2|TRBJ1-5|.
ASSPLGQENQPQH
>TRBV5-1|TRBJ1-3|few
ASSWGSGNTIY
>TRBV5-4|TRBJ2-3|once
ASSLGSPDTQY
>TRBV18|TRBJ2-5|.
ASSPIQGQETQY
>TRBV19|TRBJ2-3|.
ASRTTSGRDTQY
>TRBV18|TRBJ2-7|once
ASSPRGGNEQY
>TRBV5-4|TRBJ2-7|.
ASSLSSRGLSYEQY
>TRBV14|TRBJ1-1|.
ASSHSFKERVGPNTEAF
>TRBV5-1|TRBJ2-1|.
ASSTSVGRTEQF
>TRBV10-2|TRBJ1-4|.
ASSALTGLAKLF
>TRBV6-6|TRBJ2-2|.
ASGASANTGELF
>TRBV5-4|TRBJ1-2|.
ASSLGIGYT
>TRBV5-4|TRBJ1-2|.
ASSSRDRGIYGYT
>TRBV19|TRBJ2-7|few
ASSIGRQTPTYEQY
>TRBV6-1|TRBJ1-1|once
ASSEAVGWTTEAF
>TRBV6-5|TRBJ1-3|.
ASREIGRNTIY
>TRBV6-5|TRBJ1-6|.
ASSFRGSPLH
>TRBV5-1|TRBJ2-5|.
ASSVTGGKGETQY
>TRBV30|TRBJ1-5|few
AWSTGDNQPQH
>TRBV7-9|TRBJ2-5|.
ASSSPTGGETQY
>TRBV25-1|TRBJ2-3|.
ASSDSRTSADTQY
>TRBV27|TRBJ1-4|few
ASSSSGLNAEKLF
>TRBV5-6|TRBJ1-1|once
ASSLAGVIEAF
>TRBV19|TRBJ1-3|.
ASKRDAGNTIY
>TRBV6-5|TRBJ2-7|.
ASHPVGAYEQY
>TRBV5-3|TRBJ2-5|.
ARSPPRREREEEETQY
>TRBV29-1|TRBJ1-2|.
SVDRGTYGYT
>TRBV7-6|TRBJ2-5|.
ASSFEQGWGETQY
>TRBV28|TRBJ1-2|.
ASSFRGSDGYT
>TRBV4-1|TRBJ1-1|.
ASMEKMNTEAF
>TRBV5-6|TRBJ2-5|few
ASSRTSGQETQY
>TRBV6-1|TRBJ1-3|.
ASTTGTSGNTIY
>TRBV29-1|TRBJ2-3|.
SVEVAGGDTQY